This TCR beta chain was retrieved from a study of tumor-infiltrating lymphocytes in oesophageal squamous cell carcinoma. The table lists this clonotype with a few counts. TCRdb reanalysed the PCR reads using MiXCR and keeps one entry per CDR3 protein. Altogether roughly 12,000 distinct CDR3 sequences are present, about 50% being singletons, with the ten largest covering under 30%. The CDR3 has 16 residues. Germline-derived CDR1 and CDR2 are SGHTA and FQGNSA. Trimming took 4 bases from V and 5 from J; bases not matched to a gene: 11. This chain uses TRBV7-2 with TRBJ2-1; TRBD2 matches at 7 bases. Sequenced input: esophageal tumor tissue. This receptor was taken from a male donor with esophageal squamous cell carcinoma. In DNA, the CDR3 is TGTGCCAGCAGCTGGCGACTAGCAAGTAATCACAATGAGCAGTTCTTC. This sequence encodes CASSWRLASNHNEQFF.